Reported below is one TCR beta chain. Its antigen is currently unknown. This sample is part of a study of cytomegalovirus exposure and HLA in healthy donors. The study ran its PCR with 60 Vbeta and 13 Jbeta primers. Clones were sequenced by immunoSEQ multiplex PCR, and TCRdb holds only the in-frame ones, with some missing. The sample includes around 200,000 clones, roughly 82% seen only once; the top ten take 1% to 1.5%. Germline V gene sequence: CDR1 KGHSH, CDR2 LQKENI. The length of the CDR3 is 15 residues. J gave up 6 bases and V 3 bases, and 7 bases lay outside the gene matches. Study outcomes and limitations: TRBV6-2, TRBV6-3 and other indistinguishable V segments were excluded.

V and J are TRBV18 and TRBJ1-1, with TRBD1 matching over 10 bases. This TCR was recovered from a girl aged 2 to 10 in good health and CMV-seropositive. Sequenced: PBMCs. CDR3 coding DNA: TGTGCCAGCTCACCGGTGGGACAGGGGAGTCCTGAAGCTTTCTTT. This codes for CASSPVGQGSPEAFF.